Each of the 26 T cell receptor beta chains below was sequenced from the same sample in a study of blood T cells in healthy people across ages. Next came a second PCR, run for about 6 to 11 cycles, which used a sample-barcoded 5' primer along with a J-beta primer mix. Each CDR3 protein gets one entry after TCRdb re-called the 5' RACE reads with MiXCR. This sample yields more than 650,000 distinct CDR3 sequences, of which about a fifth are seen a single time; roughly 22% belongs to the top ten. Sequenced input: blood. These receptors all come from a man aged 70 or older in good health.

This clonotype was picked up a small number of times. This chain uses TRBV15 with TRBJ2-5; D gene unclear. The last part of the DNA fits TRBJ2-7 better; the J call may be wrong. The CDR3 sequence is 16 residues long. Germline loops: CDR1 LNHNV, CDR2 YYDKDF (reference sequence). CDR3: CATSRISAGIPYEQYF. The DNA of the CDR3 is TGTGCCACCAGCAGAATTAGTGCAGGTATACCCTACGAGCAGTACTTC.

This clonotype appeared a few times. The chain is built from TRBV7-9 and TRBJ2-1; tentative D call: TRBD2 (6 bases). V was cut by 5 bases and J by 10 bases, with 21 bases left in between. This CDR3 has 15 amino acids. The V gene's germline CDR1 is SEHNR and CDR2 FQNEAQ (reference sequence). In DNA, the CDR3 is TGTGCCAGCAGCCAAGGACTATTGGGGGACCTGGAGCAGTTCTTC. Residues: CASSQGLLGDLEQFF.

V is TRBV20-1 and J is TRBJ2-5; 9 nucleotides match TRBD2. There are 16 residues in the CDR3. Germline V gene data show CDR1 as DFQATT and CDR2 as SNEGSKA (reference sequence). With V trimmed by 0 bases and J by 4 bases, 9 bases remained unmatched. CDR3 residues: CSARDPQREERETQYF. The CDR3 DNA reads TGCAGTGCTAGAGATCCTCAGCGGGAGGAGCGAGAGACCCAGTACTTC.

This clonotype occurred a few times. The chain combines TRBV27 with TRBJ2-5; no clear D gene. The DNA end is more similar to TRBJ2-7, so the J call may be wrong. The CDR3 is 15 residues long. Germline CDR1 is MNHEY and CDR2 is SMNVEV (reference sequence). CDR3 protein: CASTLTQAPSYEQYF. The CDR3 DNA sequence: TGTGCCAGCACCCTTACGCAGGCGCCGAGCTACGAGCAGTACTTC.

The chain links TRBV4-1 to TRBJ1-1, with TRBD1 matching 7 bases. Germline loops: CDR1 MGHRA, CDR2 YSYEKL. The CDR3 is made up of 18 amino acids. Trimming took 0 bases from V and 3 from J; bases not matched to a gene: 13. The CDR3 nucleotides read TGCGCCAGCAGCCAAGATCCGGTTGGCAGGGGGTATGACACTGAAGCTTTCTTT. Residues: CASSQDPVGRGYDTEAFF.

This clonotype has just a few counts. J is TRBJ1-2 and V is TRBV12-3 or TRBV12-4; 9 nucleotides match TRBD1. This CDR3 is 14 amino acids long. V lost 4 bases, J lost 9 bases, and 9 bases stayed unmatched. The CDR3 sequence is CASSYELGTGSYTF. The CDR3 DNA sequence: TGTGCCAGCAGTTATGAGTTGGGGACAGGGAGCTACACCTTC.

This clonotype was detected only a few times. The V and J genes are TRBV7-2 and TRBJ2-7; no definite D call. Germline V CDR1 and CDR2: SGHTA, FQGNSA. The CDR3 extends over 11 amino acids. Trimming took 2 bases from V and 12 from J, leaving 11 bases between them. The DNA of the CDR3 is TGTGCCAGCAGCTTAAGAGGCCCCCTGTACGTC. Its translation: CASSLRGPLYV.

The rearrangement links TRBV7-6 to TRBJ1-4, with D perhaps TRBD1 (6 bases). V lost 4 bases and J 11 bases, leaving 17 bases between the germline ends. CDR1 SGHVS and CDR2 FNYEAQ come from the germline V gene. This CDR3 has 14 amino acids. CDR3 DNA sequence: TGTGCCAGCAGCTCTTTGACAGGAGCGGGGAAACTGTTTTTT. Its translation: CASSSLTGAGKLFF.

The rearrangement joins TRBV27 to TRBJ1-5; 8 bases map to TRBD1. CDR1 MNHEY and CDR2 SMNVEV come from the germline V gene (reference sequence). The CDR3 totals 14 residues. Trimming took 8 bases from V and 6 from J; bases not matched to a gene: 9. In DNA, the CDR3 is TGTGCCAGCTCTAAGACAGGGGAGGCTCAGCCCCAGCATTTT. Amino acids: CASSKTGEAQPQHF.

This chain uses TRBV5-1 with TRBJ1-4; 9 nucleotides align to TRBD1. J was trimmed by 6 bases and V by 1 base; bases with no gene match: 4. Germline values: CDR1 SGHRS, CDR2 YFSETQ. CDR3 length equals 15 residues. The DNA for the CDR3 is TGCGCCAGCAGCTTGAAGGACAGGGGCGATGAAAAACTGTTTTTT. Its translation is CASSLKDRGDEKLFF.

DNA of the CDR3: TGTGCCAGCAGCCAAGCAGGGACAGGGGCATACAATGAGCAGTTCTTC. Amino acid sequence: CASSQAGTGAYNEQFF. The V gene is TRBV3-1, the J gene TRBJ2-1; TRBD1 matches at 10 bases. CDR1 and CDR2 from the germline V gene are LGHDT and YNNKEL (reference sequence). This CDR3 spans 16 amino acids. With V trimmed by 1 base and J by 4 bases, 4 bases remained unmatched.

This clonotype has just a few counts. The chain couples TRBV11-2 to TRBJ2-3, with a possible D match to TRBD2 (6 bases). Germline CDR1 is SGHAT and CDR2 is FQNNGV. The CDR3 has 16 residues. Trimming shortened V by 4 bases and J by 0 bases, and 14 bases separated the two germline ends. The CDR3 reads CASSSNAGSSTDTQYF. The CDR3 nucleotides are TGTGCCAGCAGCTCCAACGCGGGATCTAGCACAGATACGCAGTATTTT. The full variable domain, with the rest looked up from reference TRBV11-2 and TRBJ2-3, is EAGVAQSPRYKIIEKRQSVAFWCNPISGHATLYWYQQILGQGPKLLIQFQNNGVVDDSQLPKDRFSAERLKGVDSTLKIQPAKLEDSAVYLCASSSNAGSSTDTQYFGPGTRLTVL.

This clonotype was observed a few times. The rearrangement links TRBV4-2 to TRBJ2-1, with D unresolved. With the DNA end fitting TRBJ2-5 better, the J assignment may be wrong. The germline V gene has CDR1 LGHNA and CDR2 YNFKEQ. The CDR3 length is 16 residues. The CDR3 loop is CASSRQLLSDQETQYF. The CDR3 nucleotides read TGTGCCAGCAGCCGCCAGCTACTATCCGACCAAGAGACCCAGTACTTC.

This chain links TRBV9 with TRBJ2-5; D is unclear. Germline CDR1 reads SGDLS; CDR2 reads YYNGEE. The CDR3 has 14 residues. The germline V and J ends were trimmed by 0 bases and 2 bases, with 8 bases remaining between them. CDR3 nucleotides: TGTGCCAGCAGCGTAGGGCAGCTACAAGAGACCCAGTACTTC. It is translated as CASSVGQLQETQYF.

This clonotype has a handful of counts. The V call is TRBV12-3 or TRBV12-4, the J call TRBJ1-6; D not certain. The CDR3 contains 15 residues. V was clipped by 6 bases and J by 0 bases, with 9 bases between them. This chain's CDR3 is CASREQSSYNSPLHF. In nucleotides, the CDR3 is TGTGCCAGCAGGGAACAGAGCTCCTATAATTCACCCCTCCACTTT.

The J gene is TRBJ1-1, the V gene TRBV7-9; D unresolved. The CDR3 sequence is 12 residues long. The germline V and J ends were trimmed by 0 bases and 7 bases, with 6 bases remaining between them. Looked up from germline, CDR1 is SEHNR and CDR2 is FQNEAQ (reference sequence). The CDR3 is CASSLAGIEAFF. The CDR3 region has the DNA TGTGCCAGCAGCTTAGCGGGCATTGAAGCTTTCTTT.

CDR3: CASSLDGRLSEAFF. The DNA of the CDR3 is TGTGCCAGCAGCTTGGATGGCAGGCTGAGTGAAGCTTTCTTT. The chain employs TRBV5-5 and TRBJ1-1; D uncertain. V dropped 0 bases and J dropped 7 bases, with 13 bases sitting between them. The CDR3 is 14 residues long. The V gene's germline CDR1 is SGHKS and CDR2 YYEKEE (reference sequence). Full variable domain (remainder filled in from reference TRBV5-5 and TRBJ1-1): DAGVTQSPTHLIKTRGQQVTLRCSPISGHKSVSWYQQVLGQGPQFIFQYYEKEERGRGNFPDRFSARQFPNYSSELNVNALLLGDSALYLCASSLDGRLSEAFFGQGTRLTVV.

The sample holds a few counts of this clonotype. V is TRBV18 and J is TRBJ2-1, with 11 bases that match TRBD2. The CDR3 is 16 residues long. After removal of 2 bases from V and 7 bases from J, the junction contained 7 bases not matched to a gene. The germline CDR1 and CDR2 sequences are KGHSH and LQKENI. The chain's CDR3 is CASSPELAGARNEQFF. CDR3 nucleotides: TGTGCCAGCTCACCAGAACTAGCGGGAGCTCGGAATGAGCAGTTCTTC.

The chain recombines TRBV11-1 with TRBJ2-1; 9 nucleotides agree with TRBD1. CDR1 SGHAT and CDR2 FQDESV come from the germline V gene (reference sequence). The CDR3 length is 15 residues. The trim removed 3 bases at V and 3 bases at J, leaving 3 bases unmatched. DNA for the CDR3: TGTGCCAGCAGCTTCTCGGGACAGGGCTACAATGAGCAGTTCTTC. It codes for CASSFSGQGYNEQFF.

The CDR3 DNA follows: TGTGCCAGCAGTGAACTCGACACAGATATCTATGGCTACACCTTC. Its translation is CASSELDTDIYGYTF. The J gene is TRBJ1-2, the V gene TRBV25-1; D gene uncertain. CDR1 and CDR2 (germline): MGHDK, SYGVNS. The CDR3 is 15 residues long. V dropped 2 bases and J dropped 4 bases, with 14 bases sitting between them.

In its sample, this clonotype was seen a few times. J is TRBJ2-5 and V is TRBV2; D not certain. The CDR3 sequence is 14 residues long. V lost 3 bases, J lost 4 bases, and 12 bases lay in between. Germline CDR1 is SNHLY and CDR2 is FYNNEI. CDR3 sequence reads: CASSDGRVVETQYF. DNA of the CDR3: TGTGCCAGCAGTGACGGCCGAGTGGTAGAGACCCAGTACTTC. Full variable domain (missing parts from reference TRBV2 and TRBJ2-5): EPEVTQTPSHQVTQMGQEVILRCVPISNHLYFYWYRQILGQKVEFLVSFYNNEISEKSEIFDDQFSVERPDGSNFTLKIRSTKLEDSAMYFCASSDGRVVETQYFGPGTRLLVL.

CDR3 coding DNA: TGCAGGGGGACAAGTGGAGCTGAAGCTTTCTTT. Its protein product is CRGTSGAEAFF. The V gene is TRBV20-1, the J gene TRBJ1-1; D may be TRBD1 (6 bases). Germline CDR1 is DFQATT and CDR2 is SNEGSKA (reference sequence). The CDR3 length is 11 residues.

This clonotype has more than one count but fewer than ten. The J gene is TRBJ2-1, the V gene TRBV29-1, with TRBD2 identical over 7 bases. With V trimmed by 6 bases and J by 8 bases, 7 bases remained unmatched. The CDR3 is 12 amino acids. The germline V gene has CDR1 SQVTM and CDR2 ANQGSEA. The CDR3 nucleotides are TGCAGCGTCGGTGCGGGGGATGATGAGCAGTTCTTC. It codes for CSVGAGDDEQFF.

The V call is TRBV5-1, the J call TRBJ2-7; 12 positions agree with TRBD1. The length of the CDR3 is 16 residues. V shed 0 bases and J 4 bases; nucleotides not matched to a gene: 5. Germline-derived CDR1 and CDR2 are SGHRS and YFSETQ. In DNA form, the CDR3 reads TGCGCCAGCAGCTTGGATCGGGACAGGGGGCTATACGAGCAGTACTTC. It translates to CASSLDRDRGLYEQYF.

The chain has TRBV28 and TRBJ2-3; 11 bases align to TRBD2. CDR3 size: 16 residues. Germline CDR1 reads MDHEN; CDR2 reads SYDVKM. Losses at the gene ends were 6 bases for V and 3 bases for J; bases not matched to a gene: 8. For the CDR3, the DNA is TGTGCCAGCAGGGAACTAGCGGGGGTTGGAACAGATACGCAGTATTTT. Protein: CASRELAGVGTDTQYF.

This clonotype showed up just a few times. V usage is TRBV3-1 and J usage is TRBJ2-1, with D possibly matching TRBD2 (5 bases). Looked up from germline, CDR1 is LGHDT and CDR2 is YNNKEL (reference sequence). V lost 0 bases and J lost 3, with 15 bases in between. The CDR3 is made up of 17 amino acids. CDR3 in amino acids: CASSQDSPGVGYNEQFF. CDR3 bases: TGTGCCAGCAGCCAAGATTCCCCCGGGGTCGGCTACAATGAGCAGTTCTTC.